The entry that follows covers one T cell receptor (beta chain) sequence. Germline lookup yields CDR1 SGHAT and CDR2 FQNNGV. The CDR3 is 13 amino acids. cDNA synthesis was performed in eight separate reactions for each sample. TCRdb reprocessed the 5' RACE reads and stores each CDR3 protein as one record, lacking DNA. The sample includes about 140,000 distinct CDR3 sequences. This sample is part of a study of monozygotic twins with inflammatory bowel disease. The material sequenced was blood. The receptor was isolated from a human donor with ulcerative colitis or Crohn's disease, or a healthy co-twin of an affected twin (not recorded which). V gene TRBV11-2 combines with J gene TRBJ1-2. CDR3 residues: CASSSRRALGYTF.